This T cell receptor (beta chain) was recorded in a study of technical replicates of blood from a handful of donors. This clone was seen only a few times. Clones were read by immunoSEQ multiplex PCR, and TCRdb kept only the in-frame ones, dropping some. The repertoire holds about 62,000 clones, with 85% to 90% as singletons. Material for sequencing was PBMCs. The TCR was taken from a human donor in good health. Some clones in this sample may be carry-over from other donors' samples.

The CDR3 reads CATSRGRLAAYQETQYF. The CDR3 DNA follows: TGTGCCACCAGCAGAGGCCGACTAGCGGCCTATCAAGAGACCCAGTACTTC. This sequence joins TRBV15 and TRBJ2-5, with TRBD2 matching over 9 bases. Germline-derived CDR1 and CDR2 are LNHNV and YYDKDF (reference sequence). Trimming cost V 1 base and J 2 bases; bases outside gene matches: 8. CDR3 size: 17 residues. The full variable domain, rest sourced from reference TRBV15 and TRBJ2-5, is DAMVIQNPRYQVTQFGKPVTLSCSQTLNHNVMYWYQQKSSQAPKLLFHYYDKDFNNEADTPDNFQSRRPNTSFCFLDIRSPGLGDTAMYLCATSRGRLAAYQETQYFGPGTRLLVL.